The 32 T cell receptor beta chains given below trace back to one sample, sequenced in a study of type 1 regulatory T cells. From the reads, TCRdb called clonotypes with MiXCR, one entry per CDR3 protein. This table has about 100,000 distinct CDR3 sequences, 25% to 40% appearing once. What was sequenced was CD4+ T cells, either the whole sample or a sorted fraction (not recorded which). The receptor source for this set is a human donor in good health.

This clonotype was seen just once. J is TRBJ2-4 and V is TRBV7-7, with TRBD2 as a possible D gene (6 bases). Germline assignment: CDR1 SSHAT and CDR2 FNYEAQ (reference sequence). Trimming pared 3 bases from V and 1 base from J, leaving 13 bases between. CDR3 length: 16 amino acids. CDR3 DNA: TGTGCCAGCAGCTTGGCGGCAGGGAGGGCCAAAAACATTCAGTACTTC. Residues: CASSLAAGRAKNIQYF. The full variable domain, with the rest looked up from reference TRBV7-7 and TRBJ2-4, is GAGVSQSPRYKVTKRGQDVTLRCDPISSHATLYWYQQALGQGPEFLTYFNYEAQPDKSGLPSDRFSAERPEGSISTLTIQRTEQRDSAMYRCASSLAAGRAKNIQYFGAGTRLSVL.

This chain uses TRBV12-3 or TRBV12-4 with TRBJ1-1; 9 bases map to TRBD1. The CDR3 extends over 14 amino acids. V was clipped by 10 bases and J by 3 bases; unmatched bases: 9. The CDR3 reads CATRTGDWYTEAFF. The CDR3 DNA reads as TGTGCCACCCGGACAGGGGATTGGTACACTGAAGCTTTCTTT.

The chain uses TRBV28 and TRBJ2-3; 9 bases match TRBD2. Germline V gene data show CDR1 as MDHEN and CDR2 as SYDVKM. The CDR3 is 17 residues long. After removal of 3 bases from V and 6 bases from J, the junction contained 13 bases not matched to a gene. CDR3 coding DNA: TGTGCCAGCAGTTTTGCCTTTAGCGGGAGAGACTGGGATACGCAGTATTTT. Protein sequence: CASSFAFSGRDWDTQYF.

A few counts support this clonotype. The chain joins TRBV7-8 to TRBJ2-4; TRBD2 matches at 12 bases. Per the germline V gene, CDR1 is SGHVS and CDR2 is FQNEAQ. Trimming at V came to 4 bases and at J to 5 bases, leaving 15 bases not matched to a gene. This CDR3 contains 19 residues. CDR3 DNA: TGTGCCAGCAGCTACCGGACAGGGGAGACTAGCGGGAGAGAAAACATTCAGTACTTC. Its translation: CASSYRTGETSGRENIQYF.

The CDR3 DNA is TGTGCCAGTACCCGCGCGGGACTCCCCCATGAGCAGTTCTTC. It yields the protein CASTRAGLPHEQFF. The genes are TRBV19 and TRBJ2-1, with D possibly matching TRBD2 (6 bases). The CDR3 extends over 14 amino acids. Between the trimmed V and J ends, which lost 7 bases and 8 bases, there was a span of 18 bases. Germline values: CDR1 LNHDA, CDR2 SQIVND (reference sequence).

This chain connects TRBV5-1 to TRBJ1-3; D is perhaps TRBD1 (6 bases). V lost 4 bases and J lost 0, with 11 bases in between. CDR1 SGHRS and CDR2 YFSETQ come from the germline V gene. This CDR3 comprises 15 residues. CDR3 loop: CASSPPDSSGNTIYF. CDR3 nucleotide sequence: TGCGCCAGCAGCCCCCCGGACAGCTCTGGAAACACCATATATTTT. The full variable domain, rest sourced from reference TRBV5-1 and TRBJ1-3, is KAGVTQTPRYLIKTRGQQVTLSCSPISGHRSVSWYQQTPGQGLQFLFEYFSETQRNKGNFPGRFSGRQFSNSRSEMNVSTLELGDSALYLCASSPPDSSGNTIYFGEGSWLTVV.

J is TRBJ2-3 and V is TRBV24-1; 8 positions match TRBD1. The length of the CDR3 is 19 residues. J lost 4 bases, V lost 9 bases, and 23 bases had no gene match. In germline, CDR1 is KGHDR, CDR2 SFDVKD. CDR3 protein: CATGAPQGDKGGWPDTQYF. The CDR3 nucleotides are TGTGCCACCGGGGCGCCACAGGGGGATAAGGGTGGGTGGCCAGATACGCAGTATTTT.

In this sample, this clonotype turned up a few times. The chain couples TRBV10-3 to TRBJ1-2; TRBD1 agrees at 9 bases. CDR1 is ENHRY, CDR2 SYGVKD, per germline. CDR3 length: 14 residues. Unmatched junction bases numbered 6, after V lost 2 bases and J lost 8 bases. The CDR3 loop is CAISEQQGAGGYTF. The CDR3 DNA follows: TGTGCCATCAGTGAGCAACAGGGGGCCGGAGGCTACACCTTC.

This clonotype showed up just a few times. The CDR3 nucleotides are TGTGCCAGCAGTTTAAGTAGCGGGCGGTGGATGGGTGAGCAGTTCTTC. This translates into CASSLSSGRWMGEQFF. The chain links TRBV27 to TRBJ2-1; 7 nucleotides match TRBD2. The CDR3 loop spans 16 amino acids. V was clipped by 2 bases and J by 9 bases; unmatched bases: 13. CDR1 and CDR2 (germline): MNHEY, SMNVEV (reference sequence).

The chain links TRBV20-1 to TRBJ2-3; 10 nucleotides match TRBD2. The CDR3 totals 15 residues. Per the germline V gene, CDR1 is DFQATT and CDR2 is SNEGSKA (reference sequence). V shed 2 bases and J 10 bases; nucleotides not matched to a gene: 12. The CDR3 reads CSARKSGRGADAQYF. Written as DNA, the CDR3 is TGCAGTGCTAGAAAGAGCGGGAGGGGGGCGGATGCGCAGTATTTT.

This clonotype was observed a handful of times. The chain employs TRBV29-1 and TRBJ2-6; TRBD2 aligns across 11 bases. Trimming took 6 bases from V and 2 from J; bases not matched to a gene: 6. This CDR3 is 16 amino acids long. Germline V gene lookup returns CDR1 SQVTM and CDR2 ANQGSEA. DNA of the CDR3: TGCAGCGTACCCGGGACTAGCGGTGCTGGGGCCAACGTCCTGACTTTC. Translation gives CSVPGTSGAGANVLTF.

The DNA for the CDR3 is TGTGCCAGCAGTGAACCGGGGGGGGGTCCGAGTAATGGCTACACCTTC. Protein: CASSEPGGGPSNGYTF. The chain links TRBV6-1 to TRBJ1-2, with D possibly matching TRBD1 (5 bases). V lost 2 bases, J lost 6 bases, and 19 bases lay in between. The V gene's germline CDR1 is MNHNS and CDR2 SASEGT. This CDR3 has 16 residues.

The chain employs TRBV12-3 or TRBV12-4 and TRBJ2-7, with 10 nucleotides matching TRBD1. Unmatched junction bases numbered 10, after V lost 8 bases and J lost 6 bases. The CDR3 has 14 residues. The CDR3 DNA reads TGTGCCAGCCGACCCGGACAGGGGGTAGGCGAGCAGTACTTC. Its translation: CASRPGQGVGEQYF.

The rearrangement joins TRBV3-1 to TRBJ2-2; D gene ambiguous. CDR3 length equals 14 residues. Germline V lookup: CDR1 LGHDT, CDR2 YNNKEL (reference sequence). The V gene lost 2 bases and the J gene lost 3 bases, with 7 bases spanning the gap. The CDR3 region is CASSQSEYTGELFF. CDR3 coding DNA: TGTGCCAGCAGCCAATCTGAATACACCGGGGAGCTGTTTTTT.

This clonotype was seen more than once but under ten times. This rearrangement joins TRBV12-3 or TRBV12-4 to TRBJ2-2; perhaps TRBD2 as D (7 bases). This CDR3 contains 15 residues. V was trimmed by 6 bases and J by 6 bases, leaving 17 bases between them. In DNA, the CDR3 is TGTGCCAGCAGACCCCGGGGGGCGGTGGCCGGGGAGCTGTTTTTT. Translated: CASRPRGAVAGELFF.

In regard to this clonotype: The germline gene is not matched at one end of the junction; a read error may be the cause. The chain links TRBV20-1 to TRBJ1-1; tentatively, D is TRBD1 (6 bases). The CDR3 consists of 15 residues. Germline lookup yields CDR1 DFQATT and CDR2 SNEGSKA (reference sequence). In DNA, the CDR3 is TGCAGTGCCTCGAAGGGACATGGTAAGAACACTGAGGCTTTCTTT. Translation gives CSASKGHGKNTEAFF.

This clonotype was seen just once. A much larger clonotype is one base distant, so this may be a read error. CDR3 residues: CASSLPGGNEQYF. CDR3 DNA sequence: TGCGCCAGCAGCTTGCCCGGGGGCAACGAGCAGTACTTC. V is TRBV5-1 and J is TRBJ2-7; the D gene could be TRBD1 or TRBD2 (6 bases each). The CDR3 totals 13 residues. Germline V gene sequence: CDR1 SGHRS, CDR2 YFSETQ. The ends were cut back, 1 base at V and 5 bases at J, with 10 bases in the middle.

This rearrangement joins TRBV2 to TRBJ2-1; TRBD2 aligns across 12 bases. V trimming: 9 bases; J trimming: 0 bases; junction bases outside the gene matches: 6. Germline V gene data show CDR1 as SNHLY and CDR2 as FYNNEI. The length of the CDR3 is 16 residues. CDR3 coding DNA: TGTGCCAGTAAGGGACTAGCGGGCGGCTCCTACAATGAGCAGTTCTTC. Translating it yields CASKGLAGGSYNEQFF. The full variable domain, rest sourced from reference TRBV2 and TRBJ2-1, is EPEVTQTPSHQVTQMGQEVILRCVPISNHLYFYWYRQILGQKVEFLVSFYNNEISEKSEIFDDQFSVERPDGSNFTLKIRSTKLEDSAMYFCASKGLAGGSYNEQFFGPGTRLTVL.

This clonotype was observed a few times. The V and J genes are TRBV6-6 and TRBJ2-2; no definite D call. Per the germline V gene, CDR1 is MNHNY and CDR2 is SVGAGI (reference sequence). V was clipped by 6 bases and J by 6 bases, with 5 bases between them. The CDR3 is 11 amino acids. The CDR3, as DNA: TGTGCCAGCAGCCTACCCGGGGAGCTGTTTTTT. Translated, it gives CASSLPGELFF.

In its sample, this clonotype was seen a few times. The V call is TRBV5-6, the J call TRBJ2-2; TRBD1 matches at 8 bases. Germline CDR1 and CDR2: SGHDT and YYEEEE. This CDR3 contains 15 residues. The V segment lost 2 bases and the J segment 8 bases; nucleotides outside the gene matches: 8. CDR3 in amino acids: CASSLGPRTGGELFF. In DNA, the CDR3 is TGTGCCAGCAGCTTAGGGCCTCGGACAGGGGGGGAGCTGTTTTTT.

This sequence joins TRBV7-2 and TRBJ2-2; D is undetermined. The CDR3 has 14 amino acids. Germline CDR1 reads SGHTA; CDR2 reads FQGNSA. The V end was cut by 5 bases, the J end by 3 bases, with 10 bases between. In DNA form, the CDR3 reads TGTGCCAGCAGCCCGGATCCCGACACCGGGGAGCTGTTTTTT. Protein product: CASSPDPDTGELFF.

The chain employs TRBV12-3 or TRBV12-4 and TRBJ2-1, with 10 bases that match TRBD2. This CDR3 is 13 amino acids long. Trimming removed 1 base from V and 12 bases from J; junction bases left unmatched: 3. CDR3 coding DNA: TGTGCCAGCAGTTTAGAGATAGCGGGAGGGCAGTTCTTC. It specifies CASSLEIAGGQFF.

This clonotype was seen a handful of times. The rearrangement joins TRBV2 to TRBJ2-1; TRBD2 aligns across 14 bases. V lost 7 bases and J lost 7; bases outside the gene matches: 6. Germline V lookup: CDR1 SNHLY, CDR2 FYNNEI. This CDR3 comprises 15 residues. CDR3 in amino acids: CASTTGTSGSNEQFF. As DNA, the CDR3 is TGTGCCAGCACCACCGGGACTAGCGGGAGTAATGAGCAGTTCTTC.

The chain combines TRBV20-1 with TRBJ2-2, with D perhaps TRBD1 (6 bases). Between the trimmed V and J ends, which lost 5 bases and 0 bases, there was a span of 13 bases. The CDR3 consists of 15 residues. Germline-derived CDR1 and CDR2 are DFQATT and SNEGSKA (reference sequence). This CDR3 is CSARDTLTNTGELFF. CDR3 nucleotide sequence: TGCAGTGCTCGGGACACCCTGACGAACACCGGGGAGCTGTTTTTT.

The chain links TRBV11-2 to TRBJ2-7, with D unclear. This CDR3 region has 15 residues. Between the trimmed V and J ends, which lost 5 bases and 2 bases, there was a span of 16 bases. CDR1 SGHAT and CDR2 FQNNGV come from the germline V gene. The CDR3 here is CASSISNGPAYEQYF. CDR3 bases: TGTGCCAGCAGCATATCAAATGGTCCAGCCTACGAGCAGTACTTC.

This clonotype was counted between two and nine times. The chain employs TRBV20-1 and TRBJ2-3, with 10 nucleotides matching TRBD2. Germline CDR1 is DFQATT and CDR2 is SNEGSKA (reference sequence). This CDR3 region has 12 residues. J lost 6 bases, V lost 6 bases, and 3 bases had no gene match. CDR3 amino acids: CSAASGSDTQYF. Written as DNA, the CDR3 is TGCAGTGCGGCTAGCGGGAGCGATACGCAGTATTTT.

The V gene is TRBV20-1, the J gene TRBJ2-5, with 7 bases matching TRBD2. Germline V gene lookup returns CDR1 DFQATT and CDR2 SNEGSKA (reference sequence). The CDR3 totals 16 residues. V shed 6 bases, J shed 2 bases, and the junction held 15 bases outside the gene matches. In nucleotides, the CDR3 is TGCAGTGCCCGACCTCCGGGACTACTTCATCAAGAGACCCAGTACTTC. Protein: CSARPPGLLHQETQYF.

This clonotype was detected only once. The junction shows a germline mismatch at one end, possibly a read error. CDR3 nucleotides: TGTGCCAGCAGTTATGTAGGACTAGCCACCGATGATGAGCCGTTCTTC. Its protein product is CASSYVGLATDDEPFF. This chain links TRBV6-5 with TRBJ2-1, with TRBD2 identical over 8 bases. Germline-derived CDR1 and CDR2 are MNHEY and SVGAGI. The CDR3 covers 16 residues.

The chain combines TRBV7-2 with TRBJ1-6; D perhaps matches TRBD1 (5 bases). The CDR3 covers 18 residues. The V and J ends lost 4 bases and 6 bases respectively, with 22 bases between them. The V gene's germline CDR1 is SGHTA and CDR2 FQGNSA. The CDR3 loop is CASSSPKGGRQINSPLHF. In DNA form, the CDR3 reads TGTGCCAGCAGCTCGCCTAAGGGCGGCAGACAGATTAATTCACCCCTCCACTTT.

The rearrangement joins TRBV5-1 to TRBJ1-6; 9 nucleotides line up with TRBD1. CDR1 SGHRS and CDR2 YFSETQ come from the germline V gene. Trimming at V came to 0 bases and at J to 2 bases, leaving 24 bases not matched to a gene. The CDR3 is 24 amino acids. Here the CDR3 reads CASSLVTGTGTAKAANPYNSPLHF. CDR3 in DNA: TGCGCCAGCAGCTTGGTAACCGGGACAGGGACGGCCAAAGCGGCCAACCCCTATAATTCACCCCTCCACTTT.

The chain combines TRBV25-1 with TRBJ2-7; no clear D gene. Trimming cost V 3 bases and J 3 bases, with 18 bases left between them. CDR1 and CDR2 from the germline V gene are MGHDK and SYGVNS. This CDR3 is 16 amino acids long. The CDR3 DNA reads TGTGCCAGCAGTGATACTCGTCTGGTGCGGAGCTACGAGCAGTACTTC. It is translated as CASSDTRLVRSYEQYF.

This clonotype was seen a handful of times. V gene TRBV4-1 combines with J gene TRBJ2-7; no definite D call. Germline CDR1 MGHRA, CDR2 YSYEKL. This CDR3 comprises 15 residues. V was shortened by 1 base and J by 0 bases, with 10 bases between the two germline ends. The CDR3 nucleotides are TGCGCCAGCAGCCAAGCGTCGGTTGGCTCCTACGAGCAGTACTTC. Its translation: CASSQASVGSYEQYF.